This TCR beta chain was sequenced for a study of regulatory T cells in long-lasting Graves disease. This clonotype has more than one count but fewer than ten. V was trimmed by 0 bases and J by 7 bases, leaving 13 bases between them. The CDR3 has 14 residues. The germline CDR1 and CDR2 sequences are SGDLS and YYNGEE. The authors built TCR beta libraries using iRepertoire HTBI primers and Arm-PCR of CDR3 regions. TCRdb analysed the multiplex PCR reads with MiXCR anew, one entry per CDR3 protein. Of about 240,000 distinct CDR3 sequences listed, around 20% are singletons. Time point given: newly diagnosed GD, antithyroid drugs for less than 3 months. Construction of the TCR library relied on RNA isolated from PBMCs. The collection involved drawing approximately 9.9 milliliters of peripheral blood into EDTA tubes.

V and J are TRBV9 and TRBJ1-2; D is possibly TRBD1 (6 bases). This TCR derives from a female donor with Graves disease. The sequenced sample was peripheral blood mononuclear cells (PBMCs), obtained at new diagnosis, from a patient treated with antithyroid drugs. The CDR3 spells CASSVEGGFSGYTF. CDR3 coding DNA: TGTGCCAGCAGCGTAGAAGGGGGATTTAGTGGCTACACCTTC.